This T cell receptor (beta chain) derives from a study of esophageal squamous cell carcinoma under preoperative chemotherapy. Study conclusions and caveats: Peripheral T cells showed a significant TCR diversity increase after chemotherapy, unlike tumor-infiltrating lymphocytes.

TCRdb re-analysed the PCR reads in MiXCR, keeping a single row per CDR3 protein. The table has around 29,000 distinct CDR3 sequences, less than 55% seen once. The sample's time point: before preoperative PTX-NDP chemotherapy. Patients received paclitaxel-nedaplatin as preoperative chemotherapy before surgery. Ten or more counts support this clonotype. Its specificity is not known. Trimming pared 6 bases from V and 5 bases from J, leaving 17 bases between. CDR3 length: 15 amino acids. CDR1 and CDR2 (germline): MNHEY, SMNVEV (reference sequence). This material was collected from a patient given preoperative chemotherapy. The sequence was obtained from a human donor with esophageal squamous cell carcinoma. The donor label of this sample is uncertain. This chain joins TRBV27 and TRBJ2-1; possible D gene TRBD2, 6 bases. The CDR3 spells CASSFFGGTHNEQFF. For the CDR3, the DNA is TGTGCCAGCAGCTTTTTTGGGGGGACTCACAATGAGCAGTTCTTC.